This T cell receptor beta chain is from a study of blood T cells in healthy people across ages. Combining a sample-barcoded 5' primer with a J-beta primer mix, a second PCR ran for 7 to 11 cycles. MiXCR was run by TCRdb on the 5' RACE reads, yielding one entry per CDR3 protein. This sample has more than 1.4 million distinct CDR3 sequences, with roughly 40% found just once. At least ten counts were recorded for this clonotype. Looked up from germline, CDR1 is SGHTA and CDR2 is FQGNSA. The CDR3 has 13 amino acids. V lost 1 base and J lost 5, with 7 bases in between. Peripheral blood samples of around 11 milliliters were drawn from each donor.

Material for sequencing was blood. The chain couples TRBV7-2 to TRBJ2-3; D is undetermined. The receptor's source is a woman aged 18-29 years in good health. Written as DNA, the CDR3 is TGTGCCAGCAGCTTAGGCTTTCAAGATACGCAGTATTTT. Encoded protein: CASSLGFQDTQYF.